This record looks at one TCR beta chain sequence and its context. The target of this receptor is not known. The record has no base qualities; no much larger clone is one base away. Peripheral blood CD8+ and CD4+ T cells from healthy donors, Susac syndrome patients and multiple sclerosis patients were profiled using high-throughput TCR beta sequencing. The multiple sclerosis controls were treatment-naive patients who had stable or active relapsing-remitting disease and met the revised McDonald criteria. Bulk CD8+ and CD4+ T cells were purified by magnetic negative isolation, while CD8+ TEMRA cells were enriched using FACS. Blood was drawn into EDTA tubes, processed within 24 hours, and PBMCs were isolated by density gradient centrifugation. PBMCs intended for TCR sequencing were frozen in liquid nitrogen and were later thawed in a 37 degrees C water bath. A purity of at least 90% was achieved for sorted or isolated CD4+, CD8+ and CD8+ TEMRA cells.

The sample is drawn from a study of CD8 T cells in Susac syndrome (dated by TCRdb to about 2019). As for the study more broadly: The study used repertoire sequencing to test whether antigen drove CD8+ T cell activation and differentiation in Susac syndrome. Overall study results and their limits: The study acknowledged that relatively few individuals were included in the TCR sequencing and HLA analysis.

The CDR3 numbers 15 residues from cysteine through phenylalanine. Only the CDR3 portion is preserved as DNA: 45 bases, with reading frame beginning at the first base. CDR1 and CDR2, per the germline V gene, are SGDLS and YYNGEE. V was cut back by 3 bases and J by 4 bases, leaving a gap of 14 bases between them. RNA was extracted with the RNeasy kit and roughly 0.5 to 1 ug was reverse transcribed using random hexamers. TCR beta CDR3 regions were amplified with the immunoSEQ multiplex PCR assay covering 54 Vbeta and 13 Jbeta segments. PCR amplification bias was corrected by using a synthetic template baseline for primer optimization and computational correction. For the original study's pipeline: Reads were annotated to V, D and J genes according to IMGT and were analyzed with immunoSEQ Analyzer, with only productive sequences retained. To calculate clonality, Shannon entropy was normalized by log2 of the number of productive unique sequences and then subtracted from one. For each patient and control, public and private clones were evaluated within the 100 most prevalent clones. Clones were defined as Susac-specific if absent from the healthy and MS cohorts, from over a thousand published viral clones and from other ImmuneACCESS disease sequences. The public reads were run again by TCRdb, first through fastp at Q25 and then through MiXCR, and only productive beta chains were kept. CDR3 protein duplicates are merged, each entry listing the most common genes and DNA. For this entry, the V and J calls and clone size follow TCRdb and not the study's own pipeline. The sample records approximately 150,000 distinct CDR3 sequences, roughly 95% of which are singletons. Together, the top ten hold 0.11% of the sample.

This receptor chain uses TRBV9 and TRBJ1-3; a weak D assignment points to TRBD1 (5 bases agree). Input material: CD4+ T cells from PBMCs. This TCR was recovered from a human donor with multiple sclerosis. The base sequence is TGTGCCAGCAGCGAGGCGGGGGGAGGAGGAAACACCATATATTTT. Its protein is CASSEAGGGGNTIYF. The CDR3, completed at both ends by the reference TRBV9 and TRBJ1-3 genes, gives the full variable domain DSGVTQTPKHLITATGQRVTLRCSPRSGDLSVYWYQQSLDQGLQFLIQYYNGEERAKGNILERFSAQQFPDLHSELNLSSLELGDSALYFCASSEAGGGGNTIYFGEGSWLTVV.